The source of this TCR beta chain is a study of blood T cells in healthy people across ages. With a J-beta primer mix and a sample-barcoded 5' primer, a second PCR ran about 7 to 12 cycles. One entry per CDR3 protein results from TCRdb running MiXCR on the 5' RACE reads. The sample lists around 1,600,000 distinct CDR3 sequences; about 45% were seen once. Germline V lookup: CDR1 DFQATT, CDR2 SNEGSKA (reference sequence). The length of the CDR3 is 12 residues. Collection of ten milliliters of peripheral blood was performed for each donor. This receptor was obtained from a woman aged 18-29 years in good health. This chain links TRBV20-1 with TRBJ2-7, with TRBD2 matching over 7 bases. Sequenced sample: blood. The CDR3 DNA is TGCAGGGCCCAGGGAGGGAGCTACGAGCAGTACTTC. Its protein is CRAQGGSYEQYF.